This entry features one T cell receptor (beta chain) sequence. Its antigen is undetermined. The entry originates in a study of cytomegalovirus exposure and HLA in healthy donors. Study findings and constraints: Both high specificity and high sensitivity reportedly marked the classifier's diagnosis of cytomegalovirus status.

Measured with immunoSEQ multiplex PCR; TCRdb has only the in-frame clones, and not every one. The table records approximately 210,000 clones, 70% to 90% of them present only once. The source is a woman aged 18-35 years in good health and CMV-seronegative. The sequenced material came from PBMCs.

CDR3 DNA: TGTGCCAGCAGCCCCGAAACAGGTCCTGGAAACACCATATATTTT. Residues: CASSPETGPGNTIYF. The chain joins TRBV7-9 to TRBJ1-3; D is perhaps TRBD1 (5 bases). V gave up 5 bases and J gave up 2 bases, with 13 bases separating them. The CDR3 extends over 15 amino acids. Germline V gives CDR1 SEHNR, CDR2 FQNEAQ (reference sequence).